Shown below are 5 T cell receptor beta chains from a single sample sequenced in a study of TET2 disruption in CD19-targeted CAR T cells. Specified treatment: autologous CTL019 cells: CD19 CAR with 4-1BB and CD3 zeta domains. Produced via immunoSEQ multiplex PCR; TCRdb's table is partial and in-frame only. The sample spans under 30,000 clones; the ten largest clones claim under 2.5%. These receptors are not linked to any known antigen. This specimen was CD8- CAR+ T cells sorted from cultured blood T cells, taken for CD19 CAR T cell therapy. Specified subset: CD8-negative CAR-positive T cells from the infusion product. The receptors originated from a man aged 70-80 years with chronic lymphocytic leukemia.

In regard to this clone: The CDR3 is cut off 3 residues early in the read; its end comes from the germline J gene. The V and J genes are TRBV4-1 and TRBJ1-1; D ambiguous. Germline values: CDR1 MGHRA, CDR2 YSYEKL. The CDR3 sequence is 13 residues long. CDR3 bases read: TGCGCCAGCAGCCAAGATCTCGCCAGAGAG. It yields the protein CASSQDLARE. The CDR3 reads in full as CASSQDLAREAFF.

CDR3 DNA, as far as it was read: TGCAGCGCTAAACAGGGGTCGGAGACC. Its protein is CSAKQGSET. The entire CDR3 reads CSAKQGSETQYF. The rearrangement links TRBV29-1 to TRBJ2-5; 7 bases agree with TRBD1. From the germline J gene comes the end of the CDR3, since the read stops 3 residues before it. Germline V gene lookup returns CDR1 SQVTM and CDR2 ANQGSEA. V shed 7 bases and J 5 bases; nucleotides not matched to a gene: 7. This CDR3 is 12 amino acids long.

In regard to this clone: The read gets to within 3 residues of the CDR3 end, and the germline J gene fills in the rest. The chain has TRBV11-2 and TRBJ2-1; D is perhaps TRBD2 (6 bases). V was clipped by 0 bases and J by 8 bases, with 14 bases between them. CDR1 and CDR2 (germline): SGHAT, FQNNGV. The CDR3 length is 15 residues. CDR3 protein: CASSLDLVWGDEQFF. The covered CDR3 bases are TGTGCCAGCAGCTTAGATCTGGTCTGGGGGGATGAG.

In regard to this clone: The sequence runs out 3 residues before the end of the CDR3; the remainder is reconstructed from the germline J gene. V is TRBV11-3 and J is TRBJ2-5; 11 bases are a match to TRBD2. This CDR3 has 15 residues. V was pared by 5 bases and J by 1 base, with 3 bases of the junction left unmatched. CDR1 and CDR2 (germline): SGHNT, YENEEA. Partial CDR3 DNA: TGTGCCAGCAGCCCTGGGACTAGCGGCCAAGAGACC. It yields the protein CASSPGTSGQET. The entire CDR3 is CASSPGTSGQETQYF.

As to this clone: The read falls 3 residues short of the CDR3 end, and the missing part is taken from the germline J gene. The rearrangement links TRBV20-1 to TRBJ2-7, with 11 bases aligning to TRBD2. V trimming: 3 bases; J trimming: 5 bases; junction bases outside the gene matches: 3. The CDR3 length is 13 residues. CDR1 and CDR2 from the germline V gene are DFQATT and SNEGSKA (reference sequence). CDR3 bases read: TGCAGTGCTAGGACTAGCGGGGAGCACGAG. Translation gives CSARTSGEHE. The full CDR3 is CSARTSGEHEQYF.